The clone carrying this TCR beta chain was found many times. The antigen is unknown. The read finishes 3 residues shy of the CDR3 end, and the germline J gene is used to complete it. Germline CDR1 and CDR2: SGHRS and YFSETQ. Trimming at V came to 1 base and at J to 10 bases, leaving 9 bases not matched to a gene. The CDR3 runs 16 residues. Sequencing input was equivalent genomic DNA from CVID and controls. Sequencing used immunoSEQ multiplex PCR; TCRdb keeps in-frame clones, though not all of them. This repertoire holds 45,000 to 65,000 clones, and none appear only once. This entry belongs to a study of T cell clonality in common variable immunodeficiency. General study findings and limits: CVID patient heterogeneity limited repertoire-clinical complication correlations. Fewer deletions and N-nucleotide insertions were reportedly seen in common variable immunodeficiency TCR beta sequences.

Caucasian heritage predominated among both patients and controls. Sequencing used peripheral blood mononuclear cells. This TCR was sampled from a person aged 18-70 years in good health. The rearrangement joins TRBV5-1 to TRBJ1-6; 9 bases align to TRBD1. The CDR3 here is CASSLSTGQGGSPLHF. The CDR3 bases that were read are TGCGCCAGCAGCTTGAGTACGGGACAGGGAGGCTCACCC.